These 6 T cell receptor beta chains were sequenced from one sample in a study of blood T cell repertoires in COVID-19. The data were produced by immunoSEQ multiplex PCR, yet TCRdb's version contains in-frame clones alone and is incomplete. The repertoire holds 150,000 to 200,000 clones, with less than 90% as singletons. The sequencing sample was made of peripheral blood. The receptors here all came from a woman aged 60-75 years with COVID-19, enrolled during active disease.

The chain employs TRBV5-1 and TRBJ2-1; D is perhaps TRBD2 (5 bases). In germline, CDR1 is SGHRS, CDR2 YFSETQ. The CDR3 consists of 15 residues. V was clipped by 3 bases and J by 0 bases, with 10 bases between them. The CDR3 DNA sequence: TGCGCCAGCAGCTCGAGTGGGAGCTCCTACAATGAGCAGTTCTTC. Translation: CASSSSGSSYNEQFF.

The chain has TRBV7-6 and TRBJ2-7, with 8 bases aligning to TRBD2. The length of the CDR3 is 15 residues. Per germline, CDR1 SGHVS and CDR2 FNYEAQ. V dropped 0 bases and J dropped 6; count of bases not matched to a gene: 7. The CDR3 nucleotides read TGTGCCAGCAGCTTAGCGCAGCGGGAGAACCGCGAGCAGTACTTC. It encodes CASSLAQRENREQYF.

The CDR3: CASSMRQPYEQYF. In nucleotides, the CDR3 is TGTGCCAGTAGTATGCGGCAGCCCTACGAGCAGTACTTC. The gene calls are TRBV19 and TRBJ2-7; D call uncertain. This CDR3 region has 13 residues. With 3 bases removed from V and 2 bases from J, the gap between germline ends came to 8 bases. Germline loops: CDR1 LNHDA, CDR2 SQIVND (reference sequence).

The table lists this clone with a few counts. The rearrangement joins TRBV9 to TRBJ2-1; 7 nucleotides line up with TRBD1. The CDR3 length is 15 residues. Losses at the gene ends were 5 bases for V and 4 bases for J; bases not matched to a gene: 9. The V gene's germline CDR1 is SGDLS and CDR2 YYNGEE. The CDR3 is CASRPPGTEYNEQFF. The CDR3 DNA reads as TGTGCCAGCAGACCCCCCGGGACAGAATACAATGAGCAGTTCTTC.

The chain uses TRBV25-1 and TRBJ2-1; no definite D call. V gave up 2 bases and J gave up 3 bases, with 8 bases separating them. The CDR3 extends over 14 amino acids. Looked up from germline, CDR1 is MGHDK and CDR2 is SYGVNS. CDR3 sequence (DNA): TGTGCCAGCAGTGAAGCAAGCGACTACAATGAGCAGTTCTTC. The encoded protein is CASSEASDYNEQFF.

The chain carries TRBV15 and TRBJ1-4; 7 bases match TRBD1. This CDR3 comprises 15 residues. In germline, CDR1 is LNHNV, CDR2 YYDKDF (reference sequence). J lost 4 bases, V lost 5 bases, and 7 bases had no gene match. The CDR3 region is CATSGPGTVNEKLFF. The CDR3 nucleotides are TGTGCCACCAGCGGACCCGGGACAGTTAATGAAAAACTGTTTTTT.